The 21 T cell receptor beta chains below were found in one sample sequenced in a study of T-cell memory formation after mild COVID-19. Via MiXCR, TCRdb re-called the 5' RACE reads, giving one row per CDR3 protein. The sample comprises 450,000 to 700,000 distinct CDR3 sequences, under 20% of which are singletons, and around 12% rests with the top ten. The sample comprised PBMCs or a T cell subset sorted from them (not recorded which). The receptors here all came from an adult woman who had mild COVID-19 (a few samples of this study predate the infection). Cell type and time point are not known.

In its sample, this clonotype was seen a few times. The V and J genes are TRBV5-6 and TRBJ2-2; no clear D. Trimming removed 7 bases at V and 0 bases at J, with 10 bases between. CDR3 size: 14 residues. The germline V gene has CDR1 SGHDT and CDR2 YYEEEE. This CDR3 is CASGRWANTGELFF. The CDR3 region has the DNA TGTGCCAGCGGCAGGTGGGCGAACACCGGGGAGCTGTTTTTT.

This clonotype was picked up a small number of times. The chain uses TRBV14 and TRBJ2-7; D is uncertain. The CDR3 covers 13 residues. Trimming removed 5 bases at V and 1 base at J, with 9 bases between. Germline CDR1 is SGHDN and CDR2 is FVKESK. This CDR3 is CASSEWASYEQYF. In nucleotides, the CDR3 is TGTGCCAGCAGCGAGTGGGCTTCCTACGAGCAGTACTTC.

This clonotype was seen a handful of times. The chain recombines TRBV7-3 with TRBJ2-3; 7 nucleotides align to TRBD1. CDR3 length equals 14 residues. Unmatched junction bases numbered 6, after V lost 8 bases and J lost 1 base. Per germline, CDR1 SGHTA and CDR2 FQGTGA. CDR3 in amino acids: CASGKTGGTDTQYF. The CDR3 region has the DNA TGTGCCAGCGGCAAAACAGGGGGCACAGATACGCAGTATTTT.

At least ten counts were recorded for this clonotype. The V call is TRBV7-2, the J call TRBJ2-5; no reliable D call. The V end was cut by 7 bases, the J end by 3 bases, with 6 bases between. The CDR3 covers 11 residues. The germline V gene has CDR1 SGHTA and CDR2 FQGNSA. The CDR3 coding sequence is TGTGCCAGCACCGCGAAAGAGACCCAGTACTTC. This encodes CASTAKETQYF.

This clonotype was observed a handful of times. The chain has TRBV11-3 and TRBJ2-1; the match to TRBD2 covers 7 bases. Germline V CDR1 and CDR2: SGHNT, YENEEA. V lost 3 bases, J lost 6 bases, and 5 bases stayed unmatched. This CDR3 has 14 amino acids. DNA for the CDR3: TGTGCCAGCAGCTTCGCGGGAGTGGGCAATGAGCAGTTCTTC. Translating it yields CASSFAGVGNEQFF.

This clonotype was found a few times. The chain employs TRBV5-1 and TRBJ2-2, with D unresolved. Germline V gene data show CDR1 as SGHRS and CDR2 as YFSETQ. This CDR3 comprises 15 residues. Trimming cost V 4 bases and J 0 bases, with 10 bases left between them. CDR3 in amino acids: CASSRAKTNTGELFF. For the CDR3, the DNA is TGCGCCAGCAGCCGAGCGAAAACGAACACCGGGGAGCTGTTTTTT.

The chain joins TRBV7-9 to TRBJ2-7; tentatively, D is TRBD2 (5 bases). Germline lookup yields CDR1 SEHNR and CDR2 FQNEAQ (reference sequence). This CDR3 comprises 16 residues. V shed 1 base and J shed 0 bases, with 13 bases lying between them. The CDR3 DNA sequence: TGTGCCAGCAGCTTAGGTGGGAGCCTAAGCTCCTACGAGCAGTACTTC. Encoded protein: CASSLGGSLSSYEQYF.

This clonotype was seen more than once but under ten times. The chain carries TRBV5-1 and TRBJ2-2; TRBD1 matches at 7 bases. Looked up from germline, CDR1 is SGHRS and CDR2 is YFSETQ. CDR3 length equals 16 residues. The V gene end was trimmed by 4 bases and the J gene end by 0 bases; junction bases not matched to a gene: 6. CDR3 coding DNA: TGCGCCAGCAGCGTGTGGGACAGAACGAACACCGGGGAGCTGTTTTTT. Its protein product is CASSVWDRTNTGELFF.

V usage is TRBV20-1 and J usage is TRBJ1-2; 7 nucleotides line up with TRBD1. Germline CDR1 and CDR2: DFQATT and SNEGSKA (reference sequence). V lost 1 base to trimming and J lost 5 bases; unmatched junction nucleotides: 10. The CDR3 contains 15 residues. The CDR3 loop reads CSARVTDRDLYGYTF. The CDR3 bases are TGCAGTGCTAGAGTAACTGACAGGGATTTGTATGGCTACACCTTC.

The V call is TRBV2, the J call TRBJ1-1; 10 bases align to TRBD1. Unmatched junction bases numbered 13, after V lost 6 bases and J lost 3 bases. Germline V lookup: CDR1 SNHLY, CDR2 FYNNEI. CDR3 length: 17 amino acids. The CDR3 is CASSHPGQGIGDTEAFF. The DNA of the CDR3 is TGTGCCAGCAGCCATCCGGGACAGGGGATTGGAGACACTGAAGCTTTCTTT.

This chain joins TRBV7-2 and TRBJ2-3, with D possibly matching TRBD2 (6 bases). This CDR3 has 15 residues. V gave up 5 bases and J gave up 2 bases, with 14 bases separating them. The germline V gene has CDR1 SGHTA and CDR2 FQGNSA. CDR3 protein: CASSTAGFPTDTQYF. The CDR3 DNA is TGTGCCAGCAGCACAGCGGGCTTCCCCACAGATACGCAGTATTTT.

This clonotype came up a few times. V usage is TRBV7-3 and J usage is TRBJ2-1, with 7 bases fitting TRBD1. The trim removed 5 bases at V and 12 bases at J, leaving 10 bases unmatched. The CDR3 has 13 amino acids. Germline CDR1 reads SGHTA; CDR2 reads FQGTGA. The CDR3, as DNA: TGTGCCAGCAGCATCGACAGGGAAGGCTTGCAGTTCTTC. Its translation is CASSIDREGLQFF.

The sample holds a few counts of this clonotype. The rearrangement links TRBV19 to TRBJ2-7; D uncertain. The V gene lost 3 bases and the J gene lost 1 base, with 7 bases spanning the gap. The CDR3 totals 13 residues. Per the germline V gene, CDR1 is LNHDA and CDR2 is SQIVND (reference sequence). CDR3: CASSIGNSYEQYF. CDR3 DNA: TGTGCCAGTAGTATCGGTAATTCCTACGAGCAGTACTTC.

This clonotype came up a few times. The gene calls are TRBV20-1 and TRBJ2-3; 7 positions match TRBD2. V was pared by 7 bases and J by 4 bases, with 5 bases of the junction left unmatched. Germline CDR1 is DFQATT and CDR2 is SNEGSKA (reference sequence). The CDR3 consists of 12 residues. CDR3 coding DNA: TGCAGTGTTAAGCGGGGTCCAGATACGCAGTATTTT. This sequence encodes CSVKRGPDTQYF.

The chain combines TRBV6-6 with TRBJ2-2, with D uncertain. Trimming stripped 10 bases from V and 4 bases from J, with 13 bases between. The CDR3 covers 13 residues. Germline lookup yields CDR1 MNHNY and CDR2 SVGAGI (reference sequence). The CDR3 DNA is TGTGCCACCCAACAATACGGCACCGGGGAGCTGTTTTTT. This translates into CATQQYGTGELFF.

A few counts support this clonotype. V usage is TRBV12-3 or TRBV12-4 and J usage is TRBJ2-5; 12 positions match TRBD2. Trimming removed 6 bases from V and 4 bases from J; junction bases left unmatched: 6. The CDR3 consists of 15 residues. DNA for the CDR3: TGTGCCAGCAGAATGACTAGCGGGGGAGGAGAGACCCAGTACTTC. This gives the protein CASRMTSGGGETQYF.

This clonotype was observed a few times. The chain employs TRBV9 and TRBJ2-2; possibly TRBD1 or TRBD2 for D (5 bases each). Deletions cut 0 bases from V and 4 bases from J, with 10 bases between. The CDR3 has 15 residues. CDR1 is SGDLS, CDR2 YYNGEE, per germline. The CDR3 protein is CASSVGGRVTGELFF. CDR3 sequence (DNA): TGTGCCAGCAGCGTAGGGGGACGAGTCACCGGGGAGCTGTTTTTT.

This clonotype was counted a few times. The rearrangement joins TRBV5-4 to TRBJ1-4; D is unclear. The CDR3 extends over 13 amino acids. Germline V CDR1 and CDR2: SGHNT, YYREEE (reference sequence). The V gene lost 2 bases and the J gene lost 7 bases, with 9 bases spanning the gap. The CDR3 nucleotides are TGTGCCAGCAGCTTTGGTTGGGGTGAAAAACTGTTTTTT. As protein: CASSFGWGEKLFF.

This chain joins TRBV12-3 or TRBV12-4 and TRBJ2-3, with D maybe TRBD1 (6 bases). Trimming left V 6 bases short and J 1 base short, with 14 bases between. The CDR3 is 15 residues long. The chain's CDR3 is CASSARQVGTDTQYF. The CDR3 region has the DNA TGTGCCAGCAGCGCGAGACAGGTGGGCACAGATACGCAGTATTTT.

This rearrangement joins TRBV12-3 or TRBV12-4 to TRBJ2-7, with unresolved D. Deletions cut 6 bases from V and 0 bases from J, with 21 bases between. The CDR3 is 17 residues long. The CDR3 coding sequence is TGTGCCAGCAGCCCCGTCTCCAGGCGGTCCAGCTCCTACGAGCAGTACTTC. It translates to CASSPVSRRSSSYEQYF.

Worth noting for this clonotype: A much larger clone sits a single nucleotide away, making a read error possible. The chain combines TRBV7-3 with TRBJ1-1; 10 bases match TRBD1. Germline loops: CDR1 SGHTA, CDR2 FQGTGA. The CDR3 spans 15 residues. The V gene end was trimmed by 5 bases and the J gene end by 1 base; junction bases not matched to a gene: 4. CDR3 coding DNA: TGTGCCAGCAGCCCGGGACAGGGGTGGAACACTGAAGCTTTCTTT. Translating it yields CASSPGQGWNTEAFF.